This is a list of T cell receptor beta chains from one sample in a study of blood T cell repertoires in COVID-19. Data came from immunoSEQ multiplex PCR; TCRdb stores just in-frame clones and leaves some out. The table lists fewer than 60,000 clones, about 81% of them singletons, with roughly 30% in the top ten. The sequencing input was peripheral blood. These receptors were taken from a man aged 55 to 70 with COVID-19, enrolled during active disease. Both conserved end residues are part of each CDR3. Fields, in order: clone size, V gene, J gene, D gene, CDR3 DNA, CDR3 protein. A D gene is named only where the DNA matches it firmly. For some rows the clone size is stated as once, few or many, or as a class when expanded; others skip it.

NA	TRBV2	TRBJ2-7	NA	TGTGCCAGCAGTGACAGAACCTACGAGCAGTACTTC	CASSDRTYEQYF
NA	TRBV6-6	TRBJ2-7	TRBD1	TGTGCCAGCAGTTACTCGACAGGGATCTACGAGCAGTACTTC	CASSYSTGIYEQYF
NA	TRBV7-3	TRBJ1-2	TRBD1	TGTGCCAGCAGCTCGAGGACAGGGGGCGAAGGTGGCTACACCTTC	CASSSRTGGEGGYTF
NA	TRBV25-1	TRBJ2-5	TRBD1	TGTGCCAGCTCACCCGGGGACAGGGGGCGAGAGACCCAGTACTTC	CASSPGDRGRETQYF
NA	TRBV13	TRBJ2-7	NA	TGTGCCAGCAGCTTAGGCGACATCCGCCCCCACGAGCAGTACTTC	CASSLGDIRPHEQYF
NA	TRBV14	TRBJ1-6	NA	TGTGCCAGCAGCCAAGGGGGGCTTGTCCGAATGGGTTCACCCCTCCACTTT	CASSQGGLVRMGSPLHF
NA	TRBV6-6	TRBJ2-7	NA	TGTGCCAGCAGTCAGGATAAAAGCGGCGAGCAGTACTTC	CASSQDKSGEQYF
NA	TRBV5-1	TRBJ2-3	NA	TGCGCCAGCAGCTTGGCCCTGGAGATGGGTGATACGCAGTATTTT	CASSLALEMGDTQYF
once	TRBV12-3/TRBV12-4	TRBJ2-1	TRBD2	TGTGCCAGCGGAAAAGCGGGGGTGCCACAGTTCTTC	CASGKAGVPQFF
NA	TRBV7-7	TRBJ2-7	TRBD1	TGTGCTAGCAGTATAGGGACAGGGGGGGACGAGCAGTACTTC	CASSIGTGGDEQYF
NA	TRBV29-1	TRBJ2-2	NA	TGCAGCGTGGCCCAGGACAGAGTTACCGGGGAGCTGTTTTTT	CSVAQDRVTGELFF
NA	TRBV29-1	TRBJ1-2	NA	TGCAGCGACGGTCATGTCCTAGGCTATGGCTACACCTTC	CSDGHVLGYGYTF
NA	TRBV27	TRBJ2-7	TRBD2	TGTGCCAGCAGTCCCCGGGTGACTAGCGGGAGCTCCGAGCAGTACTTC	CASSPRVTSGSSEQYF
few	TRBV7-9	TRBJ2-1	NA	TGTGCCAGCAGCTCCGCCGGGGTCCACAATGAGCAGTTCTTC	CASSSAGVHNEQFF
NA	TRBV19	TRBJ1-2	NA	TGTGCCAGTACCCGGCGGGGAACAACGGATGGCTACACCTTC	CASTRRGTTDGYTF
NA	TRBV2	TRBJ2-1	NA	TGTGCCAGCACCCCCCGGAGAGGAAACAATGAGCAGTTCTTC	CASTPRRGNNEQFF
NA	TRBV5-4	TRBJ2-3	TRBD2	TGTGCCAGCAGGTCCGGGACTAGCGGGGAGACAGATACGCAGTATTTT	CASRSGTSGETDTQYF
NA	TRBV18	TRBJ2-4	NA	TGTGCCAGCTCACCAGCAGGTGCCAAAAACATTCAGTACTTC	CASSPAGAKNIQYF
NA	TRBV5-5	TRBJ2-7	TRBD1	TGTGCCAGCAGTCCCGAGGGGGCCAGCTACGAGCAGTACTTC	CASSPEGASYEQYF
NA	TRBV11-2	TRBJ2-5	NA	TGTGCCAGCAGCTTAGTAAGGGGTCCCGGCCAAGAGACCCAGTACTTC	CASSLVRGPGQETQYF
NA	TRBV11-2	TRBJ1-6	NA	TGTGCCAGCAGCCCAACTCGGGAGGGAGGCCCCTATAATTCACCCCTCCACTTT	CASSPTREGGPYNSPLHF
NA	TRBV7-9	TRBJ2-2	TRBD2	TGTGCCAGCAGTCAGGGAGGGCGAACCGGGGAGCTGTTTTTT	CASSQGGRTGELFF
NA	TRBV5-1	TRBJ1-3	TRBD1	TGCGCCAGCAGCTTGACAGGGGGAGAAAACACCATATATTTT	CASSLTGGENTIYF
NA	TRBV7-9	TRBJ2-7	TRBD1	TGTGCCAGCAGCTTATACGGGACAGGGGACGAGCAGTACTTC	CASSLYGTGDEQYF
NA	TRBV6-4	TRBJ1-2	NA	TGTGCCAGCAGTCAATTCGCGACAGCACAAATCTATGGCTACACCTTC	CASSQFATAQIYGYTF
once	TRBV11-3	TRBJ2-1	TRBD2	TGTGCCAGCAGCTTAATCGGCGGGAGCTCCTACAATGAGCAGTTCTTC	CASSLIGGSSYNEQFF
NA	TRBV24-1	TRBJ2-3	TRBD2	TGTGCCACCAGTGATAGGGCTAGCGGGCTCACAGATACGCAGTATTTT	CATSDRASGLTDTQYF
NA	TRBV29-1	TRBJ2-3	TRBD1	TGCAGCGCACAGGGGGTTAGTAGCACAGATACGCAGTATTTT	CSAQGVSSTDTQYF